The 14 T cell receptor beta chains presented below share a single source sample, sequenced in a study of blood T cell repertoires in COVID-19. Produced via immunoSEQ multiplex PCR; TCRdb's table is partial and in-frame only. This table holds around 100,000 clones, less than 85% found once. Sequences were obtained from peripheral blood. The receptors derive from a human donor in a cohort sampled during active COVID-19.

This chain connects TRBV7-6 to TRBJ2-5; 7 bases are a match to TRBD1. The CDR3 spans 16 residues. The junction had 12 bases not matched to a gene; V was cut back by 7 bases and J by 1 base. CDR1 and CDR2 (germline): SGHVS, FNYEAQ. Here the CDR3 reads CASTLAPGQLQETQYF. The CDR3, as DNA: TGTGCCAGCACCCTTGCCCCGGGACAGCTCCAAGAGACCCAGTACTTC.

J is TRBJ1-2 and V is TRBV18; 8 bases map to TRBD1. This CDR3 region has 15 residues. Trimming cost V 3 bases and J 7 bases; bases outside gene matches: 10. The germline gives CDR1 KGHSH, CDR2 LQKENI. CDR3 coding DNA: TGTGCCAGCTCACCCCTGGACAGGGAGGGTGGTGGCTACACCTTC. Its protein product is CASSPLDREGGGYTF.

This clone was recorded a few times. The V gene is TRBV2, the J gene TRBJ1-1, with a weak D call TRBD1 (6 bases). The germline gives CDR1 SNHLY, CDR2 FYNNEI. Trimming took off 6 bases at V and 5 bases at J, with 19 bases between the two ends. The CDR3 covers 15 residues. This CDR3 reads CASSAMWGPRTEAFF. For the CDR3, the DNA is TGTGCCAGCAGCGCCATGTGGGGGCCTAGGACTGAAGCTTTCTTT.

The chain recombines TRBV10-3 with TRBJ2-5; D is unclear. Germline CDR1 and CDR2: ENHRY and SYGVKD. The CDR3 has 11 amino acids. V lost 10 bases to trimming and J lost 5 bases, with 11 bases between them. The CDR3 DNA reads TGTGCCACCTCTGCCCAGGAGACCCAGTACTTC. Amino acids: CATSAQETQYF.

The gene calls are TRBV25-1 and TRBJ2-7, with 9 positions matching TRBD1. Germline V gene lookup returns CDR1 MGHDK and CDR2 SYGVNS. V lost 6 bases, J lost 8 bases, and 8 bases stayed unmatched. The CDR3 length is 13 residues. CDR3 sequence reads: CASRGADRGKQYF. The DNA for the CDR3 is TGTGCCAGCAGGGGGGCGGACAGGGGAAAGCAGTACTTC.

The chain is built from TRBV18 and TRBJ1-1; D gene uncertain. This CDR3 contains 14 residues. The V and J ends lost 3 bases and 4 bases respectively, with 12 bases between them. Germline V gene lookup returns CDR1 KGHSH and CDR2 LQKENI. The CDR3 loop reads CASSPPYPSTEAFF. The CDR3 bases are TGTGCCAGCTCACCCCCTTATCCTTCCACTGAAGCTTTCTTT. Filled out from reference TRBV18 and TRBJ1-1, the complete variable domain reads NAGVMQNPRHLVRRRGQEARLRCSPMKGHSHVYWYRQLPEEGLKFMVYLQKENIIDESGMPKERFSAEFPKEGPSILRIQQVVRGDSAAYFCASSPPYPSTEAFFGQGTRLTVV.

V and J are TRBV28 and TRBJ2-2, with 8 positions matching TRBD2. The CDR3 is 15 residues long. V trimming: 3 bases; J trimming: 6 bases; junction bases outside the gene matches: 6. Per the germline V gene, CDR1 is MDHEN and CDR2 is SYDVKM. The CDR3, as DNA: TGTGCCAGCAGTTTGAAGCGGGAGATACCCGGGGAGCTGTTTTTT. Translated: CASSLKREIPGELFF.

The chain employs TRBV3-1 (or the pseudogene TRBV3-2) and TRBJ2-1, with 12 bases matching TRBD2. V lost 2 bases, J lost 7 bases, and 9 bases stayed unmatched. CDR1 is LGHDT and CDR2 is YNNKEL in the germline V gene (reference sequence). CDR3 length: 17 residues. The CDR3 spells CASSQNLAGGPGNEQFF. The CDR3 DNA is TGTGCCAGCAGCCAAAACCTAGCGGGAGGGCCGGGGAATGAGCAGTTCTTC.

In this sample, this clone turned up once. V and J are TRBV5-6 and TRBJ1-1; no clear D. V dropped 4 bases and J dropped 4 bases, with 17 bases sitting between them. The germline V gene encodes CDR1 SGHDT and CDR2 YYEEEE. The CDR3 is 15 amino acids. This CDR3 is CASSTRPLGGTEAFF. CDR3 DNA: TGTGCCAGCAGCACCCGTCCCCTTGGAGGCACTGAAGCTTTCTTT.

This clone was counted a few times. J is TRBJ1-1 and V is TRBV4-3; tentatively, D is TRBD1 (5 bases). V lost 0 bases to trimming and J lost 8 bases, with 13 bases between them. The CDR3 runs 14 residues. CDR1 and CDR2 (germline): LGHNA, YSLEER. This chain's CDR3 is CASSQDLGGVEAFF. The CDR3 bases are TGCGCCAGCAGCCAAGATTTAGGAGGGGTGGAAGCTTTCTTT.

The V gene is TRBV5-5, the J gene TRBJ1-4, with D possibly being TRBD1 (5 bases). The ends were cut back, 4 bases at V and 0 bases at J, with 13 bases in the middle. CDR3 length equals 16 residues. Germline V gene data show CDR1 as SGHKS and CDR2 as YYEKEE (reference sequence). CDR3: CASSADITSTNEKLFF. CDR3 coding DNA: TGTGCCAGCAGCGCGGACATTACCTCAACTAATGAAAAACTGTTTTTT.

V usage is TRBV3-1 (or the pseudogene TRBV3-2) and J usage is TRBJ1-1; D unresolved. The V gene's germline CDR1 is LGHDT and CDR2 YNNKEL (reference sequence). The length of the CDR3 is 12 residues. Trimming shortened V by 6 bases and J by 0 bases, and 5 bases separated the two germline ends. CDR3 coding DNA: TGTGCCAGCAGATCTCTGAACACTGAAGCTTTCTTT. It yields the protein CASRSLNTEAFF.

This clone has a handful of counts. The chain uses TRBV3-1 (or the pseudogene TRBV3-2) and TRBJ2-5; 9 positions match TRBD2. V lost 3 bases, J lost 1 base, and 6 bases stayed unmatched. This CDR3 comprises 16 residues. In germline, CDR1 is LGHDT, CDR2 YNNKEL (reference sequence). The CDR3 spells CASSHYAGGVQETQYF. The CDR3, as DNA: TGTGCCAGCAGCCACTATGCGGGAGGGGTCCAAGAGACCCAGTACTTC.

The CDR3 loop is CASSQEELAGVTGELFF. CDR3 nucleotides: TGTGCCAGCAGCCAAGAGGAACTAGCGGGAGTCACCGGGGAGCTGTTTTTT. This chain links TRBV3-1 (or the pseudogene TRBV3-2) with TRBJ2-2, with 11 bases that match TRBD2. The V gene end was trimmed by 0 bases and the J gene end by 4 bases; junction bases not matched to a gene: 4. The CDR3 spans 17 residues. Germline values: CDR1 LGHDT, CDR2 YNNKEL (reference sequence).